This TCR beta chain stems from a study of T cell responses to AZD1222 COVID-19 vaccine. The method was immunoSEQ multiplex PCR; TCRdb's version includes in-frame clones alone and lacks a portion of them. The sample shows 90,000 to 150,000 clones, around nine tenths of them seen only once. About this clone: Its antigen is not identified.

The CDR3 is 13 residues long. CDR1 SQVTM and CDR2 ANQGSEA come from the germline V gene. V shed 7 bases and J shed 1 base, with 12 bases lying between them. Study-wide results and limits: All repertoire sampling was performed exclusively after the peak T cell response. Epitopes outside B.1.351 and B.1.1.7 mutated regions reportedly drew nearly half of spike TCRs.

The sample in question was peripheral blood, obtained on day 0 of AZD1222 vaccination. The sequence was obtained from an adult in good health. The chain combines TRBV29-1 with TRBJ2-3, with D possibly being TRBD1 or TRBD2 (5 bases each). The CDR3 loop is CSAWDPGTDTQYF. The CDR3, as DNA: TGCAGCGCCTGGGACCCGGGCACAGATACGCAGTATTTT.